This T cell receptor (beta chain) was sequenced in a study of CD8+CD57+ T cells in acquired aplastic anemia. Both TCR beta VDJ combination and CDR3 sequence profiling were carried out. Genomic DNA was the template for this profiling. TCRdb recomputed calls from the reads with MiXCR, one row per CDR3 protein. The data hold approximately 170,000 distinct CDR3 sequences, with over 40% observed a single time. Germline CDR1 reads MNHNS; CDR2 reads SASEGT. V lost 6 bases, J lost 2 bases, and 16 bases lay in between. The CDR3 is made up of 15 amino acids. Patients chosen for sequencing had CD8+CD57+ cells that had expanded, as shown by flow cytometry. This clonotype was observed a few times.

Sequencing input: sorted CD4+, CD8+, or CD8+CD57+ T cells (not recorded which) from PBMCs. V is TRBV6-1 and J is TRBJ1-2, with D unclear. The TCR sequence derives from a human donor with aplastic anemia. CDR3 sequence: CASRDAEGQNYGYTF. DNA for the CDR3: TGTGCCAGCAGGGACGCCGAAGGCCAAAACTATGGCTACACCTTC.